This is a list of T cell receptor beta chains from one sample in a study of T cell responses to AZD1222 COVID-19 vaccine. The table came from immunoSEQ multiplex PCR; TCRdb's copy has only in-frame clones and leaves some out. The sample includes tens of thousands of clones, roughly 89% of them seen just once. The sequencing used peripheral blood, collected 28 days after the second AZD1222 dose. These TCRs come from an adult who received the AZD1222 COVID-19 vaccine. The CDR3 runs from the conserved cysteine through the conserved F or W. The D gene is left open where the match is weak. The size of a clone is reported for some rows only, either as once, few or many, or as a class for expanded clones.

clone_size: -
d_call: TRBD1
v_call: TRBV19
cdr3_aa: CASSGGRGHQPQHF

clone_size: -
d_call: -
v_call: TRBV12-3/TRBV12-4
cdr3_aa: CASSYGEATEAFF

clone_size: -
d_call: -
v_call: TRBV19
cdr3_aa: CASSSAGSGETQYF

clone_size: -
d_call: TRBD1
v_call: TRBV14
cdr3_aa: CASSPRGDRAGYTF

clone_size: once
d_call: -
v_call: TRBV2
cdr3_aa: CASGKDGGQETQYF

clone_size: -
d_call: -
v_call: TRBV5-1
cdr3_aa: CASSFESTRGGGGEQFF

clone_size: once
d_call: TRBD2
v_call: TRBV6-5
cdr3_aa: CASRGLAGGEETQYF

clone_size: -
d_call: -
v_call: TRBV12-3/TRBV12-4
cdr3_aa: CASSFGALDTQYF

clone_size: -
d_call: -
v_call: TRBV15
cdr3_aa: CATSRPGRGNYNEQFF

clone_size: -
d_call: -
v_call: TRBV30
cdr3_aa: CASGTSGASEQYF

clone_size: -
d_call: -
v_call: TRBV18
cdr3_aa: CASSPAGGARYGYTF

clone_size: -
d_call: -
v_call: TRBV2
cdr3_aa: CASSPSGGADSPLHF

clone_size: -
d_call: -
v_call: TRBV28
cdr3_aa: CASASGQGDTQYF

clone_size: -
d_call: -
v_call: TRBV6-6
cdr3_aa: CASSLQGGGTEAFF

clone_size: -
d_call: TRBD1
v_call: TRBV4-2
cdr3_aa: CASSPGGQGINQPQHF

clone_size: -
d_call: -
v_call: TRBV5-1
cdr3_aa: CASSTASTDTQYF

clone_size: -
d_call: TRBD1
v_call: TRBV7-3
cdr3_aa: CASSATGGGTEAFF

clone_size: -
d_call: TRBD1
v_call: TRBV2
cdr3_aa: CARAQGGRTFF

clone_size: -
d_call: -
v_call: TRBV18
cdr3_aa: CASSPSSYGELFF

clone_size: -
d_call: -
v_call: TRBV19
cdr3_aa: CASKLQGQANTGELFF

clone_size: -
d_call: -
v_call: TRBV18
cdr3_aa: CASSPASQNQPQHF

clone_size: -
d_call: TRBD1
v_call: TRBV5-1
cdr3_aa: CASSRDPGQINSPLHF

clone_size: -
d_call: TRBD2
v_call: TRBV2
cdr3_aa: CASSEGGDTQYF

clone_size: once
d_call: -
v_call: TRBV7-9
cdr3_aa: CASSLVGDGYTF

clone_size: -
d_call: -
v_call: TRBV6-5
cdr3_aa: CASSYLAEALEEQYF

clone_size: once
d_call: -
v_call: TRBV10-3
cdr3_aa: CAISPVTPKGRSGNTIYF

clone_size: -
d_call: -
v_call: TRBV18
cdr3_aa: CASSPGDGELFF

clone_size: -
d_call: -
v_call: TRBV13
cdr3_aa: CASSLGTNTGELFF

clone_size: -
d_call: -
v_call: TRBV5-1
cdr3_aa: CASRSGTRDEKLFF

clone_size: -
d_call: -
v_call: TRBV19
cdr3_aa: CAGLQGDYGYTF

clone_size: once
d_call: -
v_call: TRBV5-1
cdr3_aa: CASSLQGSEETQYF

clone_size: -
d_call: TRBD1
v_call: TRBV2
cdr3_aa: CASNSGTGRDEQFF

clone_size: -
d_call: -
v_call: TRBV18
cdr3_aa: CASSLGENTEAFF

clone_size: -
d_call: -
v_call: TRBV12-3/TRBV12-4
cdr3_aa: CASSLHRTELFF

clone_size: -
d_call: -
v_call: TRBV19
cdr3_aa: CASSIDRVRGGGDTQYF

clone_size: -
d_call: -
v_call: TRBV6-5
cdr3_aa: CATNGNTEAFF

clone_size: -
d_call: TRBD1
v_call: TRBV13
cdr3_aa: CASSQWTGGNTEAFF

clone_size: -
d_call: -
v_call: TRBV28
cdr3_aa: CASSLTTGSKNIQYF

clone_size: once
d_call: -
v_call: TRBV10-3
cdr3_aa: CAIKGAGRSTDTQYF

clone_size: -
d_call: -
v_call: TRBV5-4
cdr3_aa: CASSLWPRAYEQYF

clone_size: -
d_call: -
v_call: TRBV7-3
cdr3_aa: CASSAYRVPGYNEQFF

clone_size: -
d_call: TRBD1
v_call: TRBV7-6
cdr3_aa: CASSLTGVNHNEQFF

clone_size: -
d_call: -
v_call: TRBV10-3
cdr3_aa: CAISESAGVQPQHF

clone_size: -
d_call: -
v_call: TRBV4-1
cdr3_aa: CASRHEARNYGYTF

clone_size: -
d_call: TRBD1
v_call: TRBV6-1
cdr3_aa: CASSAYRGLGGNQPQHF

clone_size: -
d_call: -
v_call: TRBV2
cdr3_aa: CASSETRLMNTEAFF

clone_size: few
d_call: TRBD1
v_call: TRBV7-9
cdr3_aa: CASSQDRVNEQYF

clone_size: -
d_call: -
v_call: TRBV2
cdr3_aa: CASNSLGGAYTEAFF

clone_size: -
d_call: -
v_call: TRBV7-9
cdr3_aa: CASSLGQQNYGYTF

clone_size: -
d_call: -
v_call: TRBV9
cdr3_aa: CASSALQGSTDTQYF

clone_size: -
d_call: TRBD2
v_call: TRBV3-1/TRBV3-2
cdr3_aa: CASSQALAGGENIQYF

clone_size: -
d_call: TRBD1
v_call: TRBV5-1
cdr3_aa: CASSPGQGSYNEQFF

clone_size: medium-sized
d_call: -
v_call: TRBV19
cdr3_aa: CASSKSTLNTEAFF

clone_size: -
d_call: TRBD2
v_call: TRBV27
cdr3_aa: CASSPGRGQTQYF

clone_size: few
d_call: -
v_call: TRBV9
cdr3_aa: CASTRTSSTGELFF

clone_size: -
d_call: -
v_call: TRBV3-1/TRBV3-2
cdr3_aa: CASSQGSYEQYF

clone_size: -
d_call: -
v_call: TRBV2
cdr3_aa: CASKEGEYTGELFF

clone_size: -
d_call: -
v_call: TRBV11-2
cdr3_aa: CASSGQGRGPLHF

clone_size: once
d_call: -
v_call: TRBV6-5
cdr3_aa: CASSYAGFGYGYTF